These 19 T cell receptor beta chains were all obtained from the same sample, sequenced in a study of blood T cell repertoires in COVID-19. TCRdb's table, derived via immunoSEQ multiplex PCR, lists solely in-frame clones and lacks some. This table holds more than 60,000 clones, about four fifths found once. What was sequenced was peripheral blood. Every receptor here comes from a man in his fifties with acute or convalescent COVID-19.

The V call is TRBV25-1, the J call TRBJ2-2; maybe TRBD2 (5 bases). V was trimmed by 0 bases and J by 3 bases, leaving 17 bases between them. Per the germline V gene, CDR1 is MGHDK and CDR2 is SYGVNS. The CDR3 is 18 amino acids. CDR3 DNA: TGTGCCAGCAGTGAATATATAGGAGGCGGTAAGGACACCGGGGAGCTGTTTTTT. It encodes CASSEYIGGGKDTGELFF. The full variable domain, rest sourced from reference TRBV25-1 and TRBJ2-2, is EADIYQTPRYLVIGTGKKITLECSQTMGHDKMYWYQQDPGMELHLIHYSYGVNSTEKGDLSSESTVSRIRTEHFPLTLESARPSHTSQYLCASSEYIGGGKDTGELFFGEGSRLTVL.

The chain employs TRBV5-8 and TRBJ2-3; the D gene is possibly TRBD2 (6 bases). The V end was cut by 2 bases, the J end by 1 base, with 17 bases between. Germline V lookup: CDR1 SGHTS, CDR2 YDEGEE. The CDR3 covers 17 residues. CDR3 region: CASSLTSSGWGTDTQYF. CDR3 DNA sequence: TGTGCCAGCAGCTTAACCTCCAGCGGGTGGGGCACAGATACGCAGTATTTT.

V and J are TRBV9 and TRBJ2-7; TRBD2 agrees at 10 bases. Losses at the gene ends were 0 bases for V and 2 bases for J; bases not matched to a gene: 2. There are 15 residues in the CDR3. Germline CDR1 reads SGDLS; CDR2 reads YYNGEE. The CDR3 coding sequence is TGTGCCAGCAGCGTAGGAGCGGGGGGGACCTACGAGCAGTACTTC. Protein: CASSVGAGGTYEQYF.

The J gene is TRBJ2-7, the V gene TRBV7-9, with 7 positions matching TRBD1. The CDR3 is 15 amino acids. Germline CDR1 and CDR2: SEHNR and FQNEAQ (reference sequence). J was trimmed by 0 bases and V by 2 bases; bases with no gene match: 4. CDR3 region: CASSLRTGNSYEQYF. The CDR3 DNA follows: TGTGCCAGCAGCTTAAGGACAGGAAACTCCTACGAGCAGTACTTC. Full variable domain (remainder filled in from reference TRBV7-9 and TRBJ2-7): DTGVSQNPRHKITKRGQNVTFRCDPISEHNRLYWYRQTLGQGPEFLTYFQNEAQLEKSRLLSDRFSAERPKGSFSTLEIQRTEQGDSAMYLCASSLRTGNSYEQYFGPGTRLTVT.

This clone came up a few times. The CDR3 sequence: CASSHEGLSTDTQYF. Here the CDR3 DNA reads TGCGCCAGCAGCCACGAGGGCCTTAGCACAGATACGCAGTATTTT. The rearrangement links TRBV4-3 to TRBJ2-3, with D possibly matching TRBD2 (5 bases). Germline CDR1 and CDR2: LGHNA and YSLEER. V lost 3 bases, J lost 0 bases, and 10 bases lay in between. The CDR3 sequence is 15 residues long.

This chain connects TRBV10-2 to TRBJ2-7; 8 bases align to TRBD2. Germline CDR1 is WSHSY and CDR2 is SAAADI. V gave up 7 bases and J gave up 2 bases; unmatched junction bases: 4. CDR3 length: 13 amino acids. The CDR3 coding sequence is TGCGCCAGCACCGAGGGACTAGCCTACGAGCAGTACTTC. Protein product: CASTEGLAYEQYF.

The chain employs TRBV6-6 and TRBJ2-5, with D possibly matching TRBD1 (5 bases). Between the trimmed V and J ends, which lost 6 bases and 1 base, there was a span of 15 bases. The CDR3 runs to 15 residues. Per the germline V gene, CDR1 is MNHNY and CDR2 is SVGAGI (reference sequence). The CDR3 region has the DNA TGTGCCAGCAGGGCCGAATCCAGGGTCCAAGAGACCCAGTACTTC. Protein: CASRAESRVQETQYF.

The chain carries TRBV19 and TRBJ2-7; D ambiguous. This CDR3 spans 14 amino acids. Trimming took 1 base from V and 6 from J, leaving 13 bases between them. The V gene's germline CDR1 is LNHDA and CDR2 SQIVND (reference sequence). CDR3 residues: CASSIGFGLSEQYF. In nucleotides, the CDR3 is TGTGCCAGTAGTATAGGTTTCGGTCTCTCCGAGCAGTACTTC.

The chain uses TRBV3-1 (or the pseudogene TRBV3-2) and TRBJ2-2; TRBD2 matches 7 bases. The germline V gene encodes CDR1 LGHDT and CDR2 YNNKEL (reference sequence). The length of the CDR3 is 16 residues. J lost 5 bases, V lost 4 bases, and 10 bases had no gene match. This CDR3 is CASSPSGQRTTGELFF. CDR3 coding DNA: TGTGCCAGCAGCCCTAGCGGCCAACGGACGACCGGGGAGCTGTTTTTT.

The chain couples TRBV21-1 to TRBJ1-1. TRBV21-1 is deemed a pseudogene. The CDR3 has 16 residues. This CDR3 reads CASSKGGGAGNTEAFF. The CDR3 DNA follows: TGTGCCAGCAGCAAAGGAGGGGGGGCAGGGAACACTGAAGCTTTCTTT.

The rearrangement joins TRBV18 to TRBJ2-5; weak D call: TRBD1 (6 bases). CDR1 and CDR2 from the germline V gene are KGHSH and LQKENI. V shed 9 bases and J shed 1 base, with 9 bases lying between them. This CDR3 contains 12 residues. In DNA, the CDR3 is TGTGCCAGTCAGGGGACCCAAGAGACCCAGTACTTC. Translated: CASQGTQETQYF.

The genes are TRBV4-3 and TRBJ2-4; D remains ambiguous. The germline V gene encodes CDR1 LGHNA and CDR2 YSLEER. This CDR3 spans 16 amino acids. The V end was cut by 2 bases, the J end by 1 base, with 12 bases between. The CDR3 nucleotides are TGCGCCAGCAGCCAATATGTAGGAGACGCCAAAAACATTCAGTACTTC. It encodes CASSQYVGDAKNIQYF.

The CDR3 region has the DNA TGTGCCAGTAGTATACGGGAAAGAAACAATGAGCAGTTCTTC. As protein: CASSIRERNNEQFF. The chain has TRBV19 and TRBJ2-1; D perhaps matches TRBD2 (5 bases). The V end lost 2 bases, the J end lost 5 bases, and 10 bases lay between the germline ends. Germline V gives CDR1 LNHDA, CDR2 SQIVND (reference sequence). CDR3 length: 14 residues.

This rearrangement joins TRBV7-3 to TRBJ2-2; 11 bases fit TRBD2. Germline CDR1 is SGHTA and CDR2 is FQGTGA. This CDR3 is 16 amino acids long. The V and J ends lost 3 bases and 5 bases, in that order; junction bases with no gene match: 5. CDR3 in DNA: TGTGCCAGCAGCTTTAGCGGGGGGGCCGATACCGGGGAGCTGTTTTTT. It yields the protein CASSFSGGADTGELFF.

This chain joins TRBV10-3 and TRBJ1-6, with 10 bases that match TRBD1. V gave up 6 bases and J gave up 5 bases; unmatched junction bases: 1. The CDR3 length is 14 residues. CDR1 is ENHRY and CDR2 is SYGVKD in the germline V gene. This chain's CDR3 is CAIRGTGDNSPLHF. The CDR3 coding sequence is TGTGCCATCAGGGGGACAGGGGATAATTCACCCCTCCACTTT.

The V gene is TRBV5-1, the J gene TRBJ1-1; 8 nucleotides agree with TRBD1. The CDR3 has 16 residues. The V and J ends lost 3 bases and 0 bases, in that order; junction bases with no gene match: 7. Germline assignment: CDR1 SGHRS and CDR2 YFSETQ. CDR3 sequence: CASSSGQGVMNTEAFF. DNA for the CDR3: TGCGCCAGCAGCTCCGGACAGGGCGTCATGAACACTGAAGCTTTCTTT.

The V and J genes are TRBV7-2 and TRBJ2-7, with 11 bases fitting TRBD2. Germline trimming cut 3 bases from V and 3 bases from J; bases unmatched to any gene: 4. The V gene's germline CDR1 is SGHTA and CDR2 FQGNSA. The CDR3 has 15 residues. CDR3 in DNA: TGTGCCAGCAGCTTCACTAGCGGGGGAAACTACGAGCAGTACTTC. Translation: CASSFTSGGNYEQYF. Based on the CDR3 plus reference TRBV7-2 and TRBJ2-7, the full variable domain is GAGVSQSPSNKVTEKGKDVELRCDPISGHTALYWYRQSLGQGLEFLIYFQGNSAPDKSGLPSDRFSAERTGGSVSTLTIQRTQQEDSAVYLCASSFTSGGNYEQYFGPGTRLTVT.

V is TRBV10-3 and J is TRBJ2-2; 9 bases are a match to TRBD1. This CDR3 has 15 residues. J lost 5 bases, V lost 4 bases, and 5 bases had no gene match. Per germline, CDR1 ENHRY and CDR2 SYGVKD. CDR3 loop: CAISVTGGGTGELFF. In nucleotides, the CDR3 is TGTGCCATCAGTGTCACAGGGGGCGGTACCGGGGAGCTGTTTTTT.

The V call is TRBV9, the J call TRBJ1-2; D call uncertain. Germline values: CDR1 SGDLS, CDR2 YYNGEE. This CDR3 region has 13 residues. V was pared by 0 bases and J by 2 bases, with 5 bases between. Written as DNA, the CDR3 is TGTGCCAGCAGCGTAGAACAAAACTATGGCTACACCTTC. Its translation is CASSVEQNYGYTF.